A selection of T cell receptor beta chains follows, all from one sample in a study of technical replicates of blood from a few donors. Generated by immunoSEQ multiplex PCR, the TCRdb table keeps only in-frame clones and is missing some. The data show approximately 88,000 clones, with roughly 96% seen just once and about 0.33% held by the top ten. What was sequenced was T cells isolated from PBMCs. Receptors originate from a human donor in good health. Each CDR3 is given with its conserved first and last residue. Each record gives: clone size, V gene, J gene, D gene, CDR3 protein, CDR3 DNA. D genes are given only for firm matches. The size of a clone is reported for some rows only, either as once, few or many, or as a class for expanded clones.

clone size: NA; V gene: TRBV6-6; J gene: TRBJ2-7; D gene: NA; CDR3 protein: CASSYSVSSSYEQYF; CDR3 DNA: TGTGCCAGCAGTTACTCGGTGTCGAGCTCCTACGAGCAGTACTTC
clone size: NA; V gene: TRBV6-4; J gene: TRBJ2-1; D gene: NA; CDR3 protein: CASSDSHLFNEQFF; CDR3 DNA: TGTGCCAGCAGTGACTCGCACCTATTCAATGAGCAGTTCTTC
clone size: NA; V gene: TRBV5-5; J gene: TRBJ2-7; D gene: TRBD2; CDR3 protein: CASSWGLAGEEKQYF; CDR3 DNA: TGTGCCAGCAGTTGGGGACTAGCGGGAGAGGAAAAGCAGTACTTC
clone size: NA; V gene: TRBV5-4; J gene: TRBJ2-7; D gene: NA; CDR3 protein: CASSSSGRVYYEQYF; CDR3 DNA: TGTGCCAGCAGCTCTTCCGGGAGAGTATACTACGAGCAGTACTTC
clone size: NA; V gene: TRBV6-6; J gene: TRBJ1-2; D gene: NA; CDR3 protein: CASSWDSANYGYTF; CDR3 DNA: TGTGCCAGCAGCTGGGACTCAGCTAACTATGGCTACACCTTC
clone size: NA; V gene: TRBV9; J gene: TRBJ2-5; D gene: TRBD1; CDR3 protein: CASSPRTGGGETQYF; CDR3 DNA: TGTGCCAGCAGCCCTAGGACAGGGGGCGGTGAGACCCAGTACTTC
clone size: NA; V gene: TRBV14; J gene: TRBJ2-7; D gene: NA; CDR3 protein: CASSRGAYEQYF; CDR3 DNA: TGTGCCAGCAGCCGCGGGGCCTACGAGCAGTACTTC
clone size: NA; V gene: TRBV19; J gene: TRBJ2-3; D gene: TRBD1; CDR3 protein: CATEGGADTQYF; CDR3 DNA: TGTGCCACTGAAGGGGGCGCAGATACGCAGTATTTT
clone size: NA; V gene: TRBV2; J gene: TRBJ2-1; D gene: TRBD1; CDR3 protein: CASTITRTGTGGEQFF; CDR3 DNA: TGTGCCAGCACAATTACGAGGACAGGGACCGGGGGTGAGCAGTTCTTC
clone size: NA; V gene: TRBV10-3; J gene: TRBJ2-1; D gene: TRBD2; CDR3 protein: CAIGPLAGNEQFF; CDR3 DNA: TGTGCCATCGGTCCTCTAGCGGGCAATGAGCAGTTCTTC
clone size: once; V gene: TRBV7-9; J gene: TRBJ1-2; D gene: TRBD1; CDR3 protein: CASSLDRGKGYTF; CDR3 DNA: TGTGCCAGCAGCCTGGACAGGGGTAAGGGCTACACCTTC
clone size: NA; V gene: TRBV4-1; J gene: TRBJ2-3; D gene: NA; CDR3 protein: CASSQGAVSIADTQYF; CDR3 DNA: TGCGCCAGCAGCCAAGGGGCTGTCTCTATCGCAGATACGCAGTATTTT
clone size: NA; V gene: TRBV5-6; J gene: TRBJ2-7; D gene: NA; CDR3 protein: CASSLVQGVFEQYF; CDR3 DNA: TGTGCCAGCAGCTTGGTCCAGGGCGTTTTCGAGCAGTACTTC
clone size: NA; V gene: TRBV28; J gene: TRBJ2-5; D gene: TRBD1; CDR3 protein: CASSLWGQEGLRETQYF; CDR3 DNA: TGTGCCAGCAGTTTATGGGGACAGGAGGGGTTAAGAGAGACCCAGTACTTC
clone size: NA; V gene: TRBV18; J gene: TRBJ2-5; D gene: NA; CDR3 protein: CASSPAGQRFQETQYF; CDR3 DNA: TGTGCCAGCTCACCAGCAGGACAGCGATTCCAAGAGACCCAGTACTTC
clone size: NA; V gene: TRBV11-2; J gene: TRBJ1-4; D gene: NA; CDR3 protein: CASSLGLSGEKLFF; CDR3 DNA: TGTGCCAGCAGCTTAGGCCTATCAGGGGAAAAACTGTTTTTT
clone size: NA; V gene: TRBV23-1; J gene: TRBJ1-5; D gene: NA; CDR3 protein: CASSQGAPDQPQHF; CDR3 DNA: TGCGCCAGCAGTCAAGGGGCGCCTGATCAGCCCCAGCATTTT
clone size: NA; V gene: TRBV9; J gene: TRBJ1-1; D gene: NA; CDR3 protein: CASSVTGSPSTEAFF; CDR3 DNA: TGTGCCAGCAGCGTAACAGGATCTCCCTCCACTGAAGCTTTCTTT
clone size: NA; V gene: TRBV13; J gene: TRBJ2-7; D gene: TRBD2; CDR3 protein: CASSFGTSGGEQYF; CDR3 DNA: TGTGCCAGCAGCTTTGGGACTAGCGGGGGCGAGCAGTACTTC
clone size: NA; V gene: TRBV27; J gene: TRBJ1-1; D gene: NA; CDR3 protein: CASNRAMGTEAFF; CDR3 DNA: TGTGCCAGCAACAGGGCCATGGGCACTGAAGCTTTCTTT
clone size: NA; V gene: TRBV6-5; J gene: TRBJ2-7; D gene: NA; CDR3 protein: CASSIAEFYEQYF; CDR3 DNA: TGTGCCAGCAGTATAGCGGAGTTCTACGAGCAGTACTTC
clone size: NA; V gene: TRBV6-5; J gene: TRBJ2-7; D gene: TRBD1; CDR3 protein: CASSRGTGPHEQYF; CDR3 DNA: TGTGCCAGCAGCCGCGGGACAGGGCCCCACGAGCAGTACTTC
clone size: once; V gene: TRBV19; J gene: TRBJ1-1; D gene: NA; CDR3 protein: CASLDLMGGNTEAFF; CDR3 DNA: TGTGCCAGTCTCGACCTGATGGGGGGGAACACTGAAGCTTTCTTT
clone size: NA; V gene: TRBV4-3; J gene: TRBJ2-5; D gene: NA; CDR3 protein: CASSQDKGAVVTQYF; CDR3 DNA: TGCGCCAGCAGCCAAGACAAAGGGGCAGTCGTGACCCAGTACTTC
clone size: NA; V gene: TRBV6-5; J gene: TRBJ2-7; D gene: NA; CDR3 protein: CASNSYSGGPYEQYF; CDR3 DNA: TGTGCCAGCAACTCCTACTCCGGGGGGCCCTACGAGCAGTACTTC
clone size: NA; V gene: TRBV5-1; J gene: TRBJ2-2; D gene: TRBD1; CDR3 protein: CASSSAGGDTGELFF; CDR3 DNA: TGCGCCAGCAGCTCGGCAGGGGGCGACACCGGGGAGCTGTTTTTT
clone size: NA; V gene: TRBV28; J gene: TRBJ1-2; D gene: NA; CDR3 protein: CASSLGAANYGYTF; CDR3 DNA: TGTGCCAGCAGTTTGGGTGCAGCGAACTATGGCTACACCTTC
clone size: once; V gene: TRBV19; J gene: TRBJ1-1; D gene: TRBD1; CDR3 protein: CASSQGQGTNTEAFF; CDR3 DNA: TGTGCCAGTAGTCAGGGACAGGGGACAAACACTGAAGCTTTCTTT
clone size: NA; V gene: TRBV7-9; J gene: TRBJ2-3; D gene: TRBD2; CDR3 protein: CASSREGRGTQYF; CDR3 DNA: TGTGCCAGCAGCAGGGAGGGCCGGGGTACGCAGTATTTT
clone size: NA; V gene: TRBV4-2; J gene: TRBJ2-7; D gene: TRBD2; CDR3 protein: CASSQESSGSYEQYF; CDR3 DNA: TGTGCCAGCAGCCAAGAGTCTAGCGGGAGTTACGAGCAGTACTTC
clone size: NA; V gene: TRBV6-1; J gene: TRBJ1-4; D gene: TRBD1; CDR3 protein: CASTGAANEKLFF; CDR3 DNA: TGTGCCAGTACAGGGGCGGCTAATGAAAAACTGTTTTTT
clone size: NA; V gene: TRBV7-9; J gene: TRBJ1-2; D gene: NA; CDR3 protein: CASTPSGEPYGYTF; CDR3 DNA: TGTGCCAGCACTCCTTCTGGAGAACCCTATGGCTACACCTTC
clone size: once; V gene: TRBV7-3; J gene: TRBJ2-3; D gene: NA; CDR3 protein: CASSNPVSTDTQYF; CDR3 DNA: TGTGCCAGCAGCAATCCTGTCAGCACAGATACGCAGTATTTT
clone size: NA; V gene: TRBV6-1; J gene: TRBJ1-2; D gene: NA; CDR3 protein: CASSEWGGDYGYTF; CDR3 DNA: TGTGCCAGCAGTGAATGGGGAGGTGACTATGGCTACACCTTC
clone size: NA; V gene: TRBV9; J gene: TRBJ1-4; D gene: TRBD1; CDR3 protein: CASSSSGTGDEKLFF; CDR3 DNA: TGTGCCAGCAGCTCCTCCGGGACAGGGGATGAAAAACTGTTTTTT